The 30 T cell receptor beta chains below all came from one sample that was sequenced in a study of CD8+ T cells in alopecia areata. Treatment reported: oral pan-JAK inhibitor, 5-10 mg twice daily. cDNA prepared by RNA extraction and subsequent reverse transcription served as the template for sequencing. Profiling relied on immunoSEQ multiplex PCR, and the TCRdb table lists in-frame clones only, not all of them. Here the sample spans a few hundred thousand clones, approximately 60% being singletons. The sample was CD4+ T cells sorted from blood, taken around week 54, from a patient treated with tofacitinib. Receptor source: a human donor with alopecia areata.

Concerning this clone: A read error may produce the germline difference seen at one junction end. The V gene is TRBV20-1, the J gene TRBJ2-1; no firm D call. The CDR3 length is 11 residues. The germline V gene encodes CDR1 DFQATT and CDR2 SNEGSKA (reference sequence). As DNA, the CDR3 is TGCAGTGCTAGAGCGGATCGGCCAGAGGTCTTC. Amino acids: CSARADRPEVF.

V gene TRBV7-2 combines with J gene TRBJ2-5, with D perhaps TRBD1 or TRBD2 (5 bases each). Looked up from germline, CDR1 is SGHTA and CDR2 is FQGNSA. Trimming removed 5 bases at V and 0 bases at J, with 7 bases between. The CDR3 has 13 residues. The CDR3 reads CASSTGHQETQYF. CDR3 DNA sequence: TGTGCCAGCAGCACGGGACACCAAGAGACCCAGTACTTC. Full variable domain (remainder filled in from reference TRBV7-2 and TRBJ2-5): GAGVSQSPSNKVTEKGKDVELRCDPISGHTALYWYRQSLGQGLEFLIYFQGNSAPDKSGLPSDRFSAERTGGSVSTLTIQRTQQEDSAVYLCASSTGHQETQYFGPGTRLLVL.

This clone was observed a handful of times. This chain connects TRBV6-5 to TRBJ1-1; D remains ambiguous. V was shortened by 4 bases and J by 4 bases, with 10 bases between the two germline ends. Per the germline V gene, CDR1 is MNHEY and CDR2 is SVGAGI. This CDR3 is 13 amino acids long. In DNA form, the CDR3 reads TGTGCCAGCAGTTTGAACGGGCCCACTGAAGCTTTCTTT. It yields the protein CASSLNGPTEAFF.

There are a few counts of this clone. V gene TRBV2 combines with J gene TRBJ1-4; D gene unclear. Trimming stripped 4 bases from V and 10 bases from J, with 10 bases between. This CDR3 spans 12 amino acids. Germline-derived CDR1 and CDR2 are SNHLY and FYNNEI. CDR3: CASSAPYGKLFF. The DNA for the CDR3 is TGTGCCAGCAGTGCCCCCTACGGAAAACTGTTTTTT.

The CDR3 reads CASSWDTPYEQYF. CDR3 nucleotide sequence: TGCGCCAGCAGCTGGGACACTCCCTACGAGCAGTACTTC. This chain connects TRBV5-1 to TRBJ2-7, with D maybe TRBD1 (6 bases). V was trimmed by 3 bases and J by 2 bases, leaving 9 bases between them. The CDR3 covers 13 residues. Germline V CDR1 and CDR2: SGHRS, YFSETQ.

The chain uses TRBV7-9 and TRBJ2-7; the D gene is possibly TRBD2 (6 bases). V lost 3 bases to trimming and J lost 6 bases, with 15 bases between them. Germline V lookup: CDR1 SEHNR, CDR2 FQNEAQ (reference sequence). The CDR3 loop spans 14 amino acids. The CDR3, as DNA: TGTGCCAGCAGCTTGGGTGGGCAGGGAGGCGAGCAGTACTTC. It is translated as CASSLGGQGGEQYF.

The rearrangement joins TRBV7-9 to TRBJ2-1, with D possibly matching TRBD2 (5 bases). Germline lookup yields CDR1 SEHNR and CDR2 FQNEAQ (reference sequence). V gave up 7 bases and J gave up 8 bases, with 21 bases separating them. The CDR3 is 15 residues long. CDR3 in DNA: TGTGCCAGCACCCGGCGGCGAAAGCTCGGGGATGAGCAGTTCTTC. Its protein product is CASTRRRKLGDEQFF. Combining the CDR3 with reference TRBV7-9 and TRBJ2-1 gives the whole variable domain DTGVSQNPRHKITKRGQNVTFRCDPISEHNRLYWYRQTLGQGPEFLTYFQNEAQLEKSRLLSDRFSAERPKGSFSTLEIQRTEQGDSAMYLCASTRRRKLGDEQFFGPGTRLTVL.

This chain connects TRBV14 to TRBJ2-5, with 9 bases matching TRBD1. V lost 4 bases and J lost 4; bases outside the gene matches: 4. The CDR3 has 14 residues. Germline V CDR1 and CDR2: SGHDN, FVKESK. CDR3 sequence: CASSRTGGGETQYF. The CDR3, as DNA: TGTGCCAGCAGCCGAACAGGGGGCGGAGAGACCCAGTACTTC.

The V gene is TRBV29-1, the J gene TRBJ1-1; the D gene is possibly TRBD1 (6 bases). In germline, CDR1 is SQVTM, CDR2 ANQGSEA. The V gene lost 7 bases and the J gene lost 1 base, with 10 bases spanning the gap. This CDR3 is built from 12 residues. The CDR3: CSGGRTNTEAFF. DNA for the CDR3: TGCAGCGGGGGGCGGACGAACACTGAAGCTTTCTTT.

The chain carries TRBV29-1 and TRBJ2-1; 11 positions match TRBD2. Germline CDR1 and CDR2: SQVTM and ANQGSEA. This CDR3 region has 16 residues. With V trimmed by 2 bases and J by 2 bases, 5 bases remained unmatched. This CDR3 reads CSVERTSGWTYNEQFF. DNA for the CDR3: TGCAGCGTTGAAAGGACTAGCGGGTGGACCTACAATGAGCAGTTCTTC.

V is TRBV7-2 and J is TRBJ1-5; D remains unclear. The V gene's germline CDR1 is SGHTA and CDR2 FQGNSA. Between the trimmed V and J ends, which lost 1 base and 4 bases, there was a span of 5 bases. The CDR3 loop spans 13 amino acids. As DNA, the CDR3 is TGTGCCAGCAGCTTAGAGCGTAATCAGCCCCAGCATTTT. Its protein product is CASSLERNQPQHF. Looking up the rest from reference TRBV7-2 and TRBJ1-5 gives the full variable domain: GAGVSQSPSNKVTEKGKDVELRCDPISGHTALYWYRQSLGQGLEFLIYFQGNSAPDKSGLPSDRFSAERTGGSVSTLTIQRTQQEDSAVYLCASSLERNQPQHFGDGTRLSIL.

This chain connects TRBV25-1 to TRBJ1-2; D is uncertain. The germline gives CDR1 MGHDK, CDR2 SYGVNS. V lost 4 bases, J lost 0 bases, and 12 bases lay in between. This CDR3 has 15 residues. The CDR3 DNA reads TGTGCCAGCAGTGGGTATGGAGTGTCTAACTATGGCTACACCTTC. Its translation: CASSGYGVSNYGYTF.

This sequence joins TRBV9 and TRBJ1-6; D not certain. CDR3 length equals 14 residues. The V gene lost 2 bases and the J gene lost 8 bases, with 11 bases spanning the gap. Germline lookup yields CDR1 SGDLS and CDR2 YYNGEE. The CDR3 nucleotides are TGTGCCAGCAGCGTTAGCAGTCCTGATTCACCCCTCCACTTT. This translates into CASSVSSPDSPLHF.

The J gene is TRBJ2-7, the V gene TRBV7-9; D gene uncertain. There are 13 residues in the CDR3. Germline V lookup: CDR1 SEHNR, CDR2 FQNEAQ (reference sequence). V lost 1 base and J lost 6, with 10 bases in between. CDR3 sequence reads: CASSLGSESEQYF. The CDR3 region has the DNA TGTGCCAGCAGCTTAGGGTCGGAGAGCGAGCAGTACTTC.

The chain recombines TRBV10-3 with TRBJ1-2; no clear D gene. Germline V gene lookup returns CDR1 ENHRY and CDR2 SYGVKD. V gave up 11 bases and J gave up 2 bases, with 12 bases separating them. The CDR3 is made up of 12 amino acids. The CDR3 DNA follows: TGTGCCCTACGGACCGAGAACTATGGCTACACCTTC. Protein product: CALRTENYGYTF.

The CDR3 DNA sequence: TGTGCCTGGAGCCAAGGCTTCGGCGGAAACACCATATATTTT. It yields the protein CAWSQGFGGNTIYF. The chain is built from TRBV30 and TRBJ1-3; D remains ambiguous. This CDR3 is built from 14 residues. Between the trimmed V and J ends, which lost 3 bases and 4 bases, there was a span of 13 bases. CDR1 is GTSNPN and CDR2 is SVGIG in the germline V gene (reference sequence).

This chain joins TRBV2 and TRBJ2-5; 9 nucleotides agree with TRBD1. The CDR3 loop spans 14 amino acids. Trimming at V came to 6 bases and at J to 5 bases, leaving 7 bases not matched to a gene. Germline loops: CDR1 SNHLY, CDR2 FYNNEI. The DNA for the CDR3 is TGTGCCAGCAGCAACAGGGGGCCGGGGGAGACCCAGTACTTC. Translated, it gives CASSNRGPGETQYF.

The chain has TRBV30 and TRBJ2-2; D ambiguous. Germline CDR1 GTSNPN, CDR2 SVGIG (reference sequence). Trimming took 4 bases from V and 7 from J, leaving 7 bases between them. This CDR3 has 11 amino acids. CDR3 bases: TGTGCCTGGATGTGGCACGGGGAGCTGTTTTTT. Protein: CAWMWHGELFF. Using reference TRBV30 and TRBJ2-2 for the parts outside the CDR3, the full variable domain is SQTIHQWPATLVQPVGSPLSLECTVEGTSNPNLYWYRQAAGRGLQLLFYSVGIGQISSEVPQNLSASRPQDRQFILSSKKLLLSDSGFYLCAWMWHGELFFGEGSRLTVL.

A remark on this clone: One end of the junction fails to match germline, which may point to a read error. This sequence joins TRBV7-7 and TRBJ2-2; D unresolved. Germline-derived CDR1 and CDR2 are SSHAT and FNYEAQ (reference sequence). The CDR3 sequence is 14 residues long. DNA for the CDR3: TGTGCTAGCAGCTTAAACCCTACGGACGGGGAGCTGTTTTTT. This sequence encodes CASSLNPTDGELFF.

This clone was recorded a few times. The chain has TRBV7-8 and TRBJ1-2; 9 nucleotides align to TRBD1. The CDR3 extends over 18 amino acids. V gave up 7 bases and J gave up 3 bases; unmatched junction bases: 18. Germline V gene data show CDR1 as SGHVS and CDR2 as FQNEAQ. CDR3 protein: CASTYSVTRQGVYYGYTF. CDR3 sequence (DNA): TGTGCCAGCACCTACTCTGTTACGAGACAGGGGGTCTACTATGGCTACACCTTC.

V and J are TRBV29-1 and TRBJ1-1, with unresolved D. This CDR3 has 12 amino acids. The V gene lost 7 bases and the J gene lost 3 bases, with 12 bases spanning the gap. CDR1 SQVTM and CDR2 ANQGSEA come from the germline V gene. CDR3 amino acids: CSATNGDTEAFF. The CDR3 DNA follows: TGCAGCGCCACGAATGGGGACACTGAAGCTTTCTTT. The whole variable domain, filled in from reference TRBV29-1 and TRBJ1-1, reads SAVISQKPSRDICQRGTSLTIQCQVDSQVTMMFWYRQQPGQSLTLIATANQGSEATYESGFVIDKFPISRPNLTFSTLTVSNMSPEDSSIYLCSATNGDTEAFFGQGTRLTVV.

The chain carries TRBV5-6 and TRBJ1-2, with TRBD1 as a possible D gene (5 bases). Germline V gene lookup returns CDR1 SGHDT and CDR2 YYEEEE. The V end lost 3 bases, the J end lost 4 bases, and 7 bases lay between the germline ends. The CDR3 runs to 12 residues. CDR3 loop: CASSSGAYGYTF. In DNA form, the CDR3 reads TGTGCCAGCAGCTCCGGGGCCTATGGCTACACCTTC.

A note on this clone: Other DNA sequences in the same sample also yield this CDR3. The rearrangement links TRBV5-6 to TRBJ2-7, with D uncertain. This CDR3 comprises 11 residues. Germline V CDR1 and CDR2: SGHDT, YYEEEE. The V end was cut by 0 bases, the J end by 4 bases, with 2 bases between. This chain's CDR3 is CASSLGYEQYF. CDR3 coding DNA: TGTGCCAGCAGCTTGGGTTACGAGCAGTACTTC.

The CDR3 spells CSVESRDRGYEQYF. The CDR3 DNA is TGCAGCGTTGAGAGCCGGGACAGGGGATACGAGCAGTACTTC. The chain couples TRBV29-1 to TRBJ2-7, with 10 bases fitting TRBD1. The CDR3 runs 14 residues. Germline V gives CDR1 SQVTM, CDR2 ANQGSEA. After removal of 3 bases from V and 4 bases from J, the junction contained 6 bases not matched to a gene.

The chain combines TRBV6-5 with TRBJ1-6; 7 bases match TRBD1. V lost 6 bases to trimming and J lost 4 bases; unmatched junction nucleotides: 6. CDR3 size: 15 residues. CDR1 and CDR2 (germline): MNHEY, SVGAGI. CDR3 in DNA: TGTGCCAGCAGCCCCAGGGGGAGATATAATTCACCCCTCCACTTT. Encoded protein: CASSPRGRYNSPLHF.

The V call is TRBV7-8, the J call TRBJ2-5, with TRBD2 identical over 8 bases. Germline V CDR1 and CDR2: SGHVS, FQNEAQ. The CDR3 consists of 15 residues. The trim removed 3 bases at V and 6 bases at J, leaving 9 bases unmatched. CDR3 residues: CASSLGLGGSKTQYF. In DNA, the CDR3 is TGTGCCAGCAGCTTGGGACTAGGAGGTAGCAAGACCCAGTACTTC.

This clone was seen a handful of times. This sequence joins TRBV19 and TRBJ1-2, with TRBD1 identical over 9 bases. The CDR3 loop spans 15 amino acids. V was clipped by 8 bases and J by 3 bases; unmatched bases: 10. Germline V CDR1 and CDR2: LNHDA, SQIVND (reference sequence). The chain's CDR3 is CASRPGTGSDYGYTF. CDR3 nucleotides: TGTGCCAGTCGTCCCGGGACAGGGTCGGACTATGGCTACACCTTC.

This clone turned up a few times. V and J are TRBV29-1 and TRBJ1-1; 7 bases map to TRBD1. The V and J ends lost 6 bases and 2 bases, in that order; junction bases with no gene match: 9. The length of the CDR3 is 14 residues. Germline loops: CDR1 SQVTM, CDR2 ANQGSEA. CDR3 sequence reads: CSVTQTGRNTEAFF. The CDR3 coding sequence is TGCAGCGTCACCCAGACAGGGCGTAACACTGAAGCTTTCTTT.

To note about this clone: The sample carries other DNA sequences with the same CDR3. The chain carries TRBV29-1 and TRBJ2-7, with D perhaps TRBD2 (5 bases). CDR3 length equals 11 residues. Germline assignment: CDR1 SQVTM and CDR2 ANQGSEA. V was shortened by 6 bases and J by 3 bases, with 9 bases between the two germline ends. In DNA, the CDR3 is TGCAGCGTAAACCGGGGCTACGAGCAGTACTTC. Encoded protein: CSVNRGYEQYF.

This clone has only a few counts. The rearrangement uses TRBV2 and TRBJ2-7, with D possibly being TRBD2 (5 bases). Trimming cost V 3 bases and J 0 bases, with 9 bases left between them. The CDR3 runs 14 residues. CDR1 SNHLY and CDR2 FYNNEI come from the germline V gene. The CDR3 coding sequence is TGTGCCAGCAGTGAGAGGGCCAGCTCCTACGAGCAGTACTTC. Translating it yields CASSERASSYEQYF.